Included here is one T cell receptor (beta chain) sequence, with context. Its antigen is unidentified. The data stem from a study of T cell repertoires in cytomegalovirus infection. Study context: Epitope selection comprised recently identified HLA-C-restricted CMV epitopes and well-studied HLA-B-restricted CMV epitopes. Based on public TCR beta signatures, there were indications of CMV infection and of a matching HLA type.

Study-wide points: Ex vivo responses were dominated by HLA-C-restricted CMV-specific TCR beta clonotypes. Carriers of CMV and the relevant HLA type were discriminated by public TCR beta frequency.

This CDR3 comprises 13 residues. From germline, CDR1 is LNHNV and CDR2 YYDKDF (reference sequence). Trimming removed 2 bases at V and 8 bases at J, with 9 bases between. TCRdb itself ran the reads through MiXCR, one entry per CDR3 protein. This table has about 920,000 distinct CDR3 sequences, roughly 30% appearing once. V usage is TRBV15 and J usage is TRBJ2-2; the D gene is possibly TRBD2 (5 bases). This TCR derives from a human donor in good health (CMV status not recorded). Some clones in this sample may be carry-over from other donors' samples. This material consisted of cultured CD8+ T cells from PBMCs, taken from culture after CMV antigen stimulation. The CDR3: CATSRTRGGELFF. The CDR3 nucleotides read TGTGCCACCAGCAGAACCAGAGGGGGGGAGCTGTTTTTT. The entire variable domain, with the rest obtained from reference TRBV15 and TRBJ2-2, is as follows: DAMVIQNPRYQVTQFGKPVTLSCSQTLNHNVMYWYQQKSSQAPKLLFHYYDKDFNNEADTPDNFQSRRPNTSFCFLDIRSPGLGDTAMYLCATSRTRGGELFFGEGSRLTVL.